This TCR beta chain was retrieved from a study of identical twins. Findings and caveats of the study: Less excess twin sharing appeared in beta out-of-frame sequences.

On this clonotype itself: Its antigen is undetermined.

Germline CDR1 LGHDT, CDR2 YNNKEL (reference sequence). V gave up 1 base and J gave up 0 bases, with 10 bases separating them. This CDR3 region has 16 residues. MiXCR, applied by TCRdb to the 5' RACE reads, yields one record per CDR3 protein. The sample lists hundreds of thousands of distinct CDR3 sequences, about a fifth occurring once. The sample also formed part of further work on yellow fever vaccine responses in identical twins.

The sample comprised CD4+ T cells sorted from blood. V usage is TRBV3-1 and J usage is TRBJ2-4; D may be TRBD2 (5 bases). This TCR was recovered from a young woman in good health. The CDR3 sequence: CASSQVRELAKNIQYF. For the CDR3, the DNA is TGTGCCAGCAGCCAAGTTCGGGAACTAGCCAAAAACATTCAGTACTTC.